This entry concerns a single T cell receptor beta chain. Here immunoSEQ multiplex PCR was the method, and the copy in TCRdb shows in-frame clones only, minus some. The sample comprises around 150,000 clones, under 80% of which are singletons, and roughly 4.5% rests with the top ten. The data were obtained in a study of blood T cell repertoires in COVID-19. The ends were cut back, 4 bases at V and 0 bases at J, with 7 bases in the middle. The CDR3 totals 12 residues. Germline V gene data show CDR1 as SQVTM and CDR2 as ANQGSEA. The J gene is TRBJ2-7, the V gene TRBV29-1; TRBD2 might be the D (6 bases). This TCR derives from a man aged 55 to 70 with acute or convalescent COVID-19. The sample was peripheral blood. CDR3 bases: TGCAGCGTTGTGACTAGCTCCTACGAGCAGTACTTC. This sequence encodes CSVVTSSYEQYF.